Presented here are 17 T cell receptor beta chains from one specimen sequenced in a study of technical replicates of blood from a few donors. The data were produced by immunoSEQ multiplex PCR, yet TCRdb's version contains in-frame clones alone and is incomplete. The repertoire holds under 110,000 clones, with over 90% as singletons. The specimen was T cells isolated from PBMCs. These receptors came from a human donor in good health.

This rearrangement joins TRBV5-1 to TRBJ1-3, with 7 bases that match TRBD1. With V trimmed by 1 base and J by 4 bases, 2 bases remained unmatched. The CDR3 totals 14 residues. CDR1 SGHRS and CDR2 YFSETQ come from the germline V gene. This CDR3 reads CASSLSDRGNTIYF. CDR3 in DNA: TGCGCCAGCAGCTTGTCGGACAGGGGAAACACCATATATTTT.

V is TRBV5-1 and J is TRBJ2-1, with a possible D match to TRBD1 (6 bases). V lost 1 base and J 1 base, leaving 12 bases between the germline ends. The CDR3 consists of 16 residues. Germline CDR1 is SGHRS and CDR2 is YFSETQ. The CDR3 DNA reads TGCGCCAGCAGCTTGATAGGGACAAATTCCTACAATGAGCAGTTCTTC. This codes for CASSLIGTNSYNEQFF.

This chain connects TRBV19 to TRBJ2-1; no definite D call. Germline CDR1 LNHDA, CDR2 SQIVND (reference sequence). The CDR3 sequence is 15 residues long. V lost 5 bases to trimming and J lost 4 bases, with 15 bases between them. The CDR3 DNA reads as TGTGCCAGTAGTTTCCAGCCGCGCGGATACAATGAGCAGTTCTTC. It is translated as CASSFQPRGYNEQFF.

V usage is TRBV6-5 and J usage is TRBJ1-5; D is unclear. V was cut by 2 bases and J by 7 bases, with 12 bases left in between. Germline CDR1 reads MNHEY; CDR2 reads SVGAGI. The CDR3 runs to 14 residues. CDR3 DNA sequence: TGTGCCAGCAGTTACGATGGGGAGGGACAGCCCCAGCATTTT. It translates to CASSYDGEGQPQHF.

This clone was seen just once. This chain joins TRBV30 and TRBJ1-3; no reliable D call. Germline V lookup: CDR1 GTSNPN, CDR2 SVGIG (reference sequence). V lost 1 base to trimming and J lost 2 bases, with 6 bases between them. This CDR3 comprises 13 residues. CDR3 sequence (DNA): TGTGCCTGGAGTGGTTATACTGGAAACACCATATATTTT. Translation gives CAWSGYTGNTIYF.

The chain joins TRBV29-1 to TRBJ1-2; D is undetermined. CDR1 is SQVTM, CDR2 ANQGSEA, per germline. CDR3 length: 13 amino acids. CDR3 loop: CSAAYKANYGYTF. The CDR3 nucleotides read TGCAGTGCCGCTTACAAAGCTAACTATGGCTACACCTTC.

The chain links TRBV6-1 to TRBJ1-1, with D perhaps matching TRBD1 (5 bases). Germline CDR1 is MNHNS and CDR2 is SASEGT. The CDR3 covers 11 residues. V was clipped by 6 bases and J by 4 bases, with 6 bases between them. CDR3 bases: TGTGCCAGCAGGGGGGGCACTGAAGCTTTCTTT. Its protein is CASRGGTEAFF.

V gene TRBV19 combines with J gene TRBJ2-2; a weak D match, TRBD2 (5 bases). CDR1 and CDR2 (germline): LNHDA, SQIVND (reference sequence). The CDR3 has 15 residues. V was cut by 5 bases and J by 8 bases, with 18 bases left in between. The CDR3 protein is CASSPKGGVGGELFF. In nucleotides, the CDR3 is TGTGCCAGTAGTCCTAAAGGAGGAGTTGGGGGGGAGCTGTTTTTT.

This clone appeared a single time. This chain links TRBV7-8 with TRBJ1-4; D ambiguous. Germline V lookup: CDR1 SGHVS, CDR2 FQNEAQ. The CDR3 is 14 residues long. V was trimmed by 2 bases and J by 6 bases, leaving 10 bases between them. CDR3 DNA sequence: TGTGCCAGCAGCTTACTATCGGGAGATGAAAAACTGTTTTTT. Protein product: CASSLLSGDEKLFF.

The rearrangement joins TRBV11-2 to TRBJ2-3, with D tentatively TRBD2 (6 bases). CDR3 length: 19 amino acids. CDR1 and CDR2 (germline): SGHAT, FQNNGV. With 6 bases removed from V and 7 bases from J, the gap between germline ends came to 32 bases. The CDR3 DNA is TGTGCCAGCAGTACTATGGGGATTTTAGCGGCTGGTTCGGCCTATACGCAGTATTTT. As protein: CASSTMGILAAGSAYTQYF. The full variable domain, completed using reference TRBV11-2 and TRBJ2-3, is EAGVAQSPRYKIIEKRQSVAFWCNPISGHATLYWYQQILGQGPKLLIQFQNNGVVDDSQLPKDRFSAERLKGVDSTLKIQPAKLEDSAVYLCASSTMGILAAGSAYTQYFGPGTRLTVL.

V gene TRBV28 combines with J gene TRBJ2-4, with TRBD2 matching 13 bases. J gave up 7 bases and V 4 bases, and 10 bases lay outside the gene matches. CDR3 size: 17 residues. CDR1 MDHEN and CDR2 SYDVKM come from the germline V gene. CDR3 residues: CASSSLRTSGSSNIQYF. CDR3 in DNA: TGTGCCAGCAGTTCGCTCAGGACTAGCGGGAGTTCGAACATTCAGTACTTC.

The rearrangement joins TRBV5-1 to TRBJ1-1; perhaps TRBD1 as D (6 bases). Germline CDR1 SGHRS, CDR2 YFSETQ. V lost 7 bases and J lost 2, with 18 bases in between. The length of the CDR3 is 15 residues. This chain's CDR3 is CASRGLGALNTEAFF. The CDR3 region has the DNA TGCGCCAGCCGAGGGTTGGGGGCCCTCAACACTGAAGCTTTCTTT.

The chain uses TRBV6-1 and TRBJ2-1, with 11 bases lining up with TRBD2. Germline V gene lookup returns CDR1 MNHNS and CDR2 SASEGT. V dropped 7 bases and J dropped 10; count of bases not matched to a gene: 6. There are 13 residues in the CDR3. The CDR3 DNA follows: TGTGCCAGCATCACTAGCGGGAGATGGGAGCAGTTCTTC. Translating gives CASITSGRWEQFF.

This clone has only a few counts. The rearrangement uses TRBV7-9 and TRBJ1-1; D call uncertain. This CDR3 region has 14 residues. CDR1 and CDR2 from the germline V gene are SEHNR and FQNEAQ (reference sequence). V was shortened by 11 bases and J by 6 bases, with 22 bases between the two germline ends. In DNA, the CDR3 is TGTGCCCACGAGTCCGGCGGGAGGCGTCCTGAAGCTTTCTTT. This encodes CAHESGGRRPEAFF.

This rearrangement joins TRBV11-2 to TRBJ2-3, with 9 nucleotides matching TRBD2. CDR3 length equals 17 residues. Germline V gives CDR1 SGHAT, CDR2 FQNNGV. J was trimmed by 2 bases and V by 5 bases; bases with no gene match: 11. CDR3 DNA: TGTGCCAGCAGCCCTACGTCGGCTAGCGGGAACACAGATACGCAGTATTTT. Its protein is CASSPTSASGNTDTQYF.

The chain is built from TRBV9 and TRBJ2-3, with TRBD1 as a possible D gene (5 bases). This CDR3 has 14 residues. Trimming removed 3 bases at V and 2 bases at J, with 10 bases between. Germline V gene lookup returns CDR1 SGDLS and CDR2 YYNGEE. The CDR3 sequence is CASSAQGATDTQYF. DNA of the CDR3: TGTGCCAGCAGCGCCCAGGGTGCCACAGATACGCAGTATTTT.

V usage is TRBV9 and J usage is TRBJ1-2; D is unresolved. The V and J ends lost 0 bases and 4 bases respectively, with 13 bases between them. The CDR3 is 15 amino acids. In germline, CDR1 is SGDLS, CDR2 YYNGEE. In DNA form, the CDR3 reads TGTGCCAGCAGCGTAGTACGGGAAGCATCCTATGGCTACACCTTC. It yields the protein CASSVVREASYGYTF.